This T cell receptor (beta chain) was observed in a study of blood T cell repertoires in COVID-19. The protocol was immunoSEQ multiplex PCR, while the TCRdb copy is restricted to in-frame clones and leaves out a portion. The sample contains just under 65,000 clones, more than 65% of which appear only once. Trimming removed 5 bases at V and 4 bases at J, with 14 bases between. Per germline, CDR1 SGHVS and CDR2 FQNEAQ. This CDR3 is 14 amino acids long. In its sample, this clone was seen a few times. Sequencing input: peripheral blood. The sequence was collected from a human donor in a cohort sampled during active COVID-19. The chain is built from TRBV7-8 and TRBJ1-2; tentative D call: TRBD1 (6 bases). The chain's CDR3 is CASSATTGSYGYTF. CDR3 in DNA: TGTGCCAGCAGCGCAACCACAGGGAGCTATGGCTACACCTTC.